The entry below gives a single T cell receptor (beta chain) sequence along with its context. Cohort allocation depended upon clinical history that participants reported. The data are from a study of blood T cell repertoires in COVID-19. The CDR3 runs to 14 residues. V lost 3 bases and J 4 bases, leaving 12 bases between the germline ends. Germline loops: CDR1 KGHDR, CDR2 SFDVKD. TCRdb keeps only in-frame clones here, not all; method: immunoSEQ multiplex PCR. The sample shows 490,000 or so clones, approximately 86% of them seen only once. The source of this sequence is a woman aged 55-70 years who had recovered from COVID-19. This chain joins TRBV24-1 and TRBJ2-7; a weak D match, TRBD1 (6 bases). Sample: PBMCs or T cells enriched from blood (not recorded which). The CDR3 spells CATSDPSQGYEQYF. DNA of the CDR3: TGTGCCACCAGTGATCCGTCACAGGGATACGAGCAGTACTTC.